The clone carrying this TCR beta chain has just a few counts. Its antigen remains unidentified. TCRB transcripts that were expressed got sequenced, as all of the isolated RNA had been reverse transcribed. The table came from immunoSEQ multiplex PCR; TCRdb's copy has only in-frame clones and leaves some out. Among under 300,000 clones listed, over 11% were seen once. This CDR3 region has 14 residues. V shed 3 bases and J 9 bases; nucleotides not matched to a gene: 8. CDR1 is SQVTM, CDR2 ANQGSEA, per germline. These data belong to a study of beta chain features in type 1 diabetes. General study results and limits: Type 1 diabetes patients showed a moderate but significant shortening of TCRB CDR3s in all four CD4+ subsets.

The chain couples TRBV29-1 to TRBJ2-1, with TRBD2 matching over 10 bases. Source material: naive CD4+ T cells from blood. This TCR was recovered from a man aged 25-40 years with type 1 diabetes. In nucleotides, the CDR3 is TGCAGCGTTGAGAGCGGGAGGGCCAGTCTTGAGCAGTTCTTC. Translating it yields CSVESGRASLEQFF.